Below are 15 T cell receptor beta chains sequenced from a single sample in a study of OX40 agonist ivuxolimab in advanced cancers. Assay used: immunoSEQ multiplex PCR; TCRdb lists only in-frame clones, some missing. The sample holds about 40,000 clones, 80% to 90% seen once. Sequences were derived from CD4+ or CD8+ T cells sorted from blood, sampled in a trial of the OX40 agonist ivuxolimab. The receptors shown here come from an adult with an advanced solid tumor such as melanoma, head and neck, liver or kidney cancer.

The V gene is TRBV28, the J gene TRBJ2-5; 7 bases fit TRBD1. This CDR3 spans 14 amino acids. After removal of 6 bases from V and 4 bases from J, the junction contained 8 bases not matched to a gene. From germline, CDR1 is MDHEN and CDR2 SYDVKM. The CDR3 loop reads CASSSQGMGETQYF. The CDR3 bases are TGTGCCAGCAGCTCACAGGGGATGGGAGAGACCCAGTACTTC.

In this sample, this clone turned up once. This chain uses TRBV19 with TRBJ1-5, with unresolved D. The V gene's germline CDR1 is LNHDA and CDR2 SQIVND (reference sequence). The V and J ends lost 6 bases and 0 bases respectively, with 15 bases between them. This CDR3 contains 16 residues. The CDR3 loop reads CASSTGETLSNQPQHF. For the CDR3, the DNA is TGTGCCAGTAGCACCGGGGAGACCCTTAGCAATCAGCCCCAGCATTTT.

This clone showed up just once. This chain links TRBV5-8 with TRBJ2-2, with D possibly matching TRBD1 (5 bases). Germline values: CDR1 SGHTS, CDR2 YDEGEE. Trimming pared 4 bases from V and 4 bases from J, leaving 17 bases between. The CDR3 sequence is 16 residues long. CDR3: CASSRRGRLITGELFF. Here the CDR3 DNA reads TGTGCCAGCAGCCGAAGGGGCAGGTTGATCACCGGGGAGCTGTTTTTT.

The V and J genes are TRBV6-5 and TRBJ2-7; 8 bases fit TRBD1. Germline CDR1 reads MNHEY; CDR2 reads SVGAGI. CDR3 size: 13 residues. V dropped 7 bases and J dropped 6; count of bases not matched to a gene: 8. The CDR3 DNA sequence: TGTGCCAGCACCTTCGACAGGGGAGGCGAGCAGTACTTC. Translated: CASTFDRGGEQYF.

V and J are TRBV30 and TRBJ2-7; TRBD2 matches 11 bases. Germline lookup yields CDR1 GTSNPN and CDR2 SVGIG (reference sequence). CDR3 length: 14 amino acids. V shed 6 bases and J 2 bases; nucleotides not matched to a gene: 6. The CDR3, as DNA: TGTGCCTGCACCGGGACTAGCGGTCCCTACGAGCAGTACTTC. Residues: CACTGTSGPYEQYF.

This chain joins TRBV6-6 and TRBJ2-7; TRBD2 matches at 9 bases. The germline gives CDR1 MNHNY, CDR2 SVGAGI (reference sequence). Unmatched junction bases numbered 10, after V lost 7 bases and J lost 3 bases. This CDR3 has 15 residues. In nucleotides, the CDR3 is TGTGCCAGCACCGTCAAGCGGGGGGAACTCTACGAGCAGTACTTC. Its translation is CASTVKRGELYEQYF.

The V gene is TRBV10-1, the J gene TRBJ2-3, with D unclear. CDR3 size: 15 residues. Trimming left V 0 bases short and J 8 bases short, with 15 bases between. CDR1 is WNHNN and CDR2 is SYGVQD in the germline V gene (reference sequence). The CDR3 coding sequence is TGCGCCAGCAGTGAGTCGACTGGGATTTTAGGTACGCAGTATTTT. Translation gives CASSESTGILGTQYF.

The chain combines TRBV6-6 with TRBJ1-4; 9 bases fit TRBD1. CDR1 is MNHNY and CDR2 is SVGAGI in the germline V gene (reference sequence). V gave up 4 bases and J gave up 7 bases; unmatched junction bases: 4. The CDR3 totals 14 residues. CDR3 loop: CASSLTGGSEKLFF. CDR3 DNA sequence: TGTGCCAGCAGTTTGACAGGGGGTAGTGAAAAACTGTTTTTT.

CDR3 loop: CASSLAKDPARYYRQETQYF. The CDR3 nucleotides read TGCGCCAGCAGCTTGGCCAAGGACCCAGCCCGCTACTACCGTCAAGAGACCCAGTACTTC. The genes are TRBV5-1 and TRBJ2-5; D gene uncertain. The V gene's germline CDR1 is SGHRS and CDR2 YFSETQ. V lost 0 bases and J 2 bases, leaving 26 bases between the germline ends. This CDR3 has 20 residues.

The genes are TRBV25-1 and TRBJ1-2; no definite D call. Germline loops: CDR1 MGHDK, CDR2 SYGVNS. V lost 1 base and J lost 8, with 11 bases in between. This CDR3 has 13 amino acids. CDR3 coding DNA: TGTGCCAGCAGTGAATTGTGGGATGGAGGCTACACCTTC. Amino acid sequence: CASSELWDGGYTF.

V gene TRBV7-9 combines with J gene TRBJ1-4; possible D gene TRBD1, 6 bases. CDR3 length equals 15 residues. Germline values: CDR1 SEHNR, CDR2 FQNEAQ (reference sequence). V was pared by 5 bases and J by 6 bases, with 16 bases between. This chain's CDR3 is CASSPPVGAHEKLFF. As DNA, the CDR3 is TGTGCCAGCAGCCCCCCCGTGGGGGCGCATGAAAAACTGTTTTTT.

The chain employs TRBV19 and TRBJ1-2; D possibly corresponds to TRBD1 (6 bases). Germline CDR1 LNHDA, CDR2 SQIVND (reference sequence). V was clipped by 0 bases and J by 2 bases, with 7 bases between them. The CDR3 contains 14 residues. DNA of the CDR3: TGTGCCAGTAGTATAGATGGGACAAACTATGGCTACACCTTC. Translating it yields CASSIDGTNYGYTF. Looking up the rest from reference TRBV19 and TRBJ1-2 gives the full variable domain: DGGITQSPKYLFRKEGQNVTLSCEQNLNHDAMYWYRQDPGQGLRLIYYSQIVNDFQKGDIAEGYSVSREKKESFPLTVTSAQKNPTAFYLCASSIDGTNYGYTFGSGTRLTVV.

This clone was counted once. The chain recombines TRBV7-9 with TRBJ1-1; possible D gene TRBD1, 5 bases. Trimming took off 5 bases at V and 12 bases at J, with 25 bases between the two ends. This CDR3 is built from 15 residues. Germline V CDR1 and CDR2: SEHNR, FQNEAQ (reference sequence). This CDR3 reads CASSLSDRGGLKTFF. In DNA, the CDR3 is TGTGCCAGCAGCCTATCCGATAGGGGCGGATTAAAAACTTTCTTT.

The chain joins TRBV10-3 to TRBJ1-6; D is undetermined. The CDR3 runs to 16 residues. The germline CDR1 and CDR2 sequences are ENHRY and SYGVKD. V lost 4 bases, J lost 1 base, and 11 bases lay in between. CDR3: CAISGRERSYNSPLHF. The CDR3 coding sequence is TGTGCCATCAGTGGGAGGGAGAGGTCCTATAATTCACCCCTCCACTTT.

The chain joins TRBV13 to TRBJ1-3; no clear D gene. This CDR3 spans 17 amino acids. CDR1 PRHDT and CDR2 FYEKMQ come from the germline V gene (reference sequence). Trimming took 4 bases from V and 0 from J, leaving 16 bases between them. The chain's CDR3 is CASSSTLDAFSGNTIYF. For the CDR3, the DNA is TGTGCCAGCAGCTCCACCCTGGACGCCTTCTCTGGAAACACCATATATTTT.